There are a few counts of the clone carrying this T cell receptor beta chain. Its matching antigen is unknown. The investigators reverse transcribed all of the isolated RNA, so they sequenced expressed TCRB transcripts. Profiled with immunoSEQ multiplex PCR; TCRdb holds only in-frame clones, not every one. The table shows hundreds of thousands of clones, with approximately 13% occurring only once. Stem cell-like memory, regulatory, central memory and naive CD4+ cells were sorted via CD45RO/CCR7/CD25/CD127/CD95/CD27. The sample is drawn from a study of beta chain features in type 1 diabetes. General study points: It was among patients, rather than healthy donors, that naive, central memory and Treg TCRB repertoires appeared more similar.

CDR3 length: 12 residues. The germline V gene encodes CDR1 MNHEY and CDR2 SVGAGI. Trimming took off 6 bases at V and 6 bases at J, with 11 bases between the two ends. This TCR was sampled from a man aged 30-40 years in good health. The chain combines TRBV6-5 with TRBJ1-2, with D uncertain. Specimen: naive CD4+ T cells from blood. The CDR3 nucleotides are TGTGCCAGCAGCCTCCTAGGCCATGGCTACACCTTC. It is translated as CASSLLGHGYTF.